The 3 T cell receptor beta chains given below trace back to one sample, sequenced in a study of CD8+CD57+ T cells in acquired aplastic anemia. CD8+CD57+ cell expansion, shown by flow cytometry, had occurred in the patients selected for sequencing. Genomic DNA acted as the template from which TCR beta VDJ combination and CDR3 sequence profiling were carried out. Each CDR3 protein gets one entry after TCRdb re-called the reads with MiXCR. The table includes about 160,000 distinct CDR3 sequences, less than 50% detected once. The sequencing sample was made of sorted CD4+, CD8+, or CD8+CD57+ T cells (not recorded which) from PBMCs. Receptors were obtained from a human donor with aplastic anemia.

In the case of this clonotype: An end of the junction differs from the germline gene, which may be a read error. The chain joins TRBV10-1 to TRBJ2-2; possible D gene TRBD1, 5 bases. This CDR3 region has 14 residues. Germline V CDR1 and CDR2: WNHNN, SYGVQD (reference sequence). CDR3 amino acids: CASSVATETGELFF. The CDR3 DNA sequence: TGTGCCAGCAGCGTTGCGACAGAGACCGGGGAGCTGTTTTTT.

Worth noting for this clonotype: Given a much more abundant clone one base away, this may be a read error. V and J are TRBV6-5 and TRBJ2-5; D gene ambiguous. This CDR3 spans 16 amino acids. The germline gives CDR1 MNHEY, CDR2 SVGAGI. V was clipped by 0 bases and J by 2 bases, with 13 bases between them. This CDR3 reads CASSYSVLSQQETQYF. CDR3 nucleotides: TGTGCCAGCAGTTACTCGGTATTATCCCAGCAAGAGACCCAGTACTTC.

This clonotype was seen at least ten times. The chain has TRBV12-3 or TRBV12-4 and TRBJ2-1, with TRBD2 identical over 7 bases. The CDR3 is made up of 16 amino acids. Unmatched junction bases numbered 12, after V lost 2 bases and J lost 8 bases. CDR3 region: CASSLLGGSFEDEQFF. CDR3 in DNA: TGTGCCAGCAGTTTATTAGGCGGGAGCTTCGAGGATGAGCAGTTCTTC.